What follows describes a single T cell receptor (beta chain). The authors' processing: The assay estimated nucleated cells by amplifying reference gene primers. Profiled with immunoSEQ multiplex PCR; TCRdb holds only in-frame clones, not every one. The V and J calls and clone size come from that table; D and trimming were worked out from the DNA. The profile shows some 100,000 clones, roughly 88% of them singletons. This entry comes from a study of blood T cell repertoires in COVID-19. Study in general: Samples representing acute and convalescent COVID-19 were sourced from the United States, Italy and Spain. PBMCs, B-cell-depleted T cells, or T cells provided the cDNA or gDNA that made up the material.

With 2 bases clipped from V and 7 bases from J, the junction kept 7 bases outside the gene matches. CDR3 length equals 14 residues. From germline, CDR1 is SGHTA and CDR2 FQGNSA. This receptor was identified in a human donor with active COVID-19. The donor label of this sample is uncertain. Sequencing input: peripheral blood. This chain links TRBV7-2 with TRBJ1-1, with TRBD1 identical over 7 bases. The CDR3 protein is CASSLHRGPLEAFF. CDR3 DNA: TGTGCCAGCAGCTTACACAGGGGCCCTCTTGAAGCTTTCTTT. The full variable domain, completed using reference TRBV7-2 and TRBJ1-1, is GAGVSQSPSNKVTEKGKDVELRCDPISGHTALYWYRQSLGQGLEFLIYFQGNSAPDKSGLPSDRFSAERTGGSVSTLTIQRTQQEDSAVYLCASSLHRGPLEAFFGQGTRLTVV.